These 3 T cell receptor beta chains were sequenced from one sample in a study of T cell changes during pregnancy in multiple sclerosis. Libraries were prepared by immunoSEQ multiplex PCR; TCRdb keeps only in-frame clonotypes and omits some of them. This table has approximately 88,000 clones, 85% to 95% appearing once. Specimen: peripheral blood, collected in the first trimester of pregnancy. These receptors were collected from a female donor with multiple sclerosis, enrolled in a pregnancy study.

V gene TRBV2 combines with J gene TRBJ2-7; 11 nucleotides line up with TRBD2. CDR3 length: 17 amino acids. The V gene's germline CDR1 is SNHLY and CDR2 FYNNEI. Unmatched junction bases numbered 15, after V lost 11 bases and J lost 0 bases. For the CDR3, the DNA is TGTGCCTCCCGGAGGGGGGGACTAGCGGCAAGCTCCTACGAGCAGTACTTC. Translated: CASRRGGLAASSYEQYF.

The V call is TRBV29-1, the J call TRBJ1-1, with unresolved D. V gave up 4 bases and J gave up 4 bases, with 10 bases separating them. The CDR3 loop spans 12 amino acids. Germline CDR1 is SQVTM and CDR2 is ANQGSEA. The CDR3 here is CSVVLRGTEAFF. Written as DNA, the CDR3 is TGCAGCGTTGTTTTGCGAGGCACTGAAGCTTTCTTT.

This chain joins TRBV6-6 and TRBJ1-3, with TRBD1 as a possible D gene (6 bases). Trimming removed 0 bases from V and 2 bases from J, with 8 bases in between. This CDR3 contains 15 residues. Germline V gene lookup returns CDR1 MNHNY and CDR2 SVGAGI (reference sequence). The DNA for the CDR3 is TGTGCCAGCAGTTACTCACAGGGACCTGGAAACACCATATATTTT. Translating gives CASSYSQGPGNTIYF.